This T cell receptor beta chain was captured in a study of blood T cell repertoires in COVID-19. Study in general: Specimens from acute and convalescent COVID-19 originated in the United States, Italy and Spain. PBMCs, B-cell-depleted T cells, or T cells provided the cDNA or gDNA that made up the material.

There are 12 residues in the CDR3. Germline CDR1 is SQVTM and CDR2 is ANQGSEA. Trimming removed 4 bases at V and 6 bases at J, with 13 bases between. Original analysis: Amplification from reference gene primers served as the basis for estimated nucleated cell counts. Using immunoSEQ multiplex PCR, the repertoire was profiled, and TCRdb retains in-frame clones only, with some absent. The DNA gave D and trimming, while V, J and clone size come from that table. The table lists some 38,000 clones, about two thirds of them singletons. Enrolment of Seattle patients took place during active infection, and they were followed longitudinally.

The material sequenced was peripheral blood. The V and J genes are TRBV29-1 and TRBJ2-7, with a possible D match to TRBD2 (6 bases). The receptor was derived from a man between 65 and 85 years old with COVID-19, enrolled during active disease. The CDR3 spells CSVGGLPFEQYF. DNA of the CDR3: TGCAGCGTTGGGGGACTCCCGTTCGAGCAGTACTTC.